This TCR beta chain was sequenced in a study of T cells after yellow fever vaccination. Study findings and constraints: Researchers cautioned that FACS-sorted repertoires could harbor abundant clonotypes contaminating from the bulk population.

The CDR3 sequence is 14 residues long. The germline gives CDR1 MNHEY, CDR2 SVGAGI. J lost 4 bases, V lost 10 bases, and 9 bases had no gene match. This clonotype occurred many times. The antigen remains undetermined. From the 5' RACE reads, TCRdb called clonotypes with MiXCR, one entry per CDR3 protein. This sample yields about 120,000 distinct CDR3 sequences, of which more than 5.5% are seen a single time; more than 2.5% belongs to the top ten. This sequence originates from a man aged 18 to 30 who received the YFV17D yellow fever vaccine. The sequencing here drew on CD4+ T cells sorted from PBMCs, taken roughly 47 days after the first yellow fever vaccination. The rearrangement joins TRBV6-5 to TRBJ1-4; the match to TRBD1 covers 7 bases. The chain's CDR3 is CATQNRDSNEKLFF. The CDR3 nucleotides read TGTGCCACCCAGAACCGGGACAGTAATGAAAAACTGTTTTTT.